This TCR beta chain was recovered during a study of T cell responses to AZD1222 COVID-19 vaccine. Across the whole study: Investigators merged groups given second doses at roughly 4 or roughly 12 weeks.

Libraries were prepared by immunoSEQ multiplex PCR; TCRdb keeps only in-frame clonotypes and omits some of them. The sample comprises fewer than 200,000 clones, about 92% of which are singletons, and 1% to 1.5% rests with the top ten. V was cut by 3 bases and J by 11 bases, with 13 bases left in between. Germline CDR1 is WNHNN and CDR2 is SYGVQD (reference sequence). The CDR3 sequence is 12 residues long. As for this clone: Its antigen is undetermined.

Study-level results: Only 5 or 6 AZD1222 recipients tested seropositive at baseline.

This rearrangement joins TRBV10-1 to TRBJ1-1, with D perhaps TRBD1 (5 bases). This TCR was sampled from an adult in good health. Material: peripheral blood, obtained on day 0 of AZD1222 vaccination. The CDR3 spells CASSDQGVGAFF. Here the CDR3 DNA reads TGCGCCAGCAGTGACCAGGGCGTCGGGGCTTTCTTT.